This T cell receptor (beta chain) derives from a study of blood T cell repertoires in COVID-19. Overall study: Some COVID-19 samples were acute and others convalescent; all came from the United States, Italy and Spain.

As handled by the study authors: Quantification of nucleated cells was approximated via reference gene primer amplification. TCRdb's table, derived via immunoSEQ multiplex PCR, lists solely in-frame clones and lacks some. V, J and clone size reflect that table, while D and trimming were determined from the DNA. The table records tens of thousands of clones, over 80% of them present only once. The CDR3 contains 14 residues. Germline loops: CDR1 LGHDT, CDR2 YNNKEL (reference sequence). Trimming shortened V by 1 base and J by 7 bases, and 8 bases separated the two germline ends. The genes are TRBV3-1 (or the pseudogene TRBV3-2) and TRBJ1-6; the D is unclear. The sequencing input was peripheral blood. The receptor's source is a woman aged 45-65 years in a cohort sampled during active COVID-19. The DNA for the CDR3 is TGTGCCAGCAGCCAAGTCGCACAGAATTCACCCCTCCACTTT. Protein product: CASSQVAQNSPLHF.